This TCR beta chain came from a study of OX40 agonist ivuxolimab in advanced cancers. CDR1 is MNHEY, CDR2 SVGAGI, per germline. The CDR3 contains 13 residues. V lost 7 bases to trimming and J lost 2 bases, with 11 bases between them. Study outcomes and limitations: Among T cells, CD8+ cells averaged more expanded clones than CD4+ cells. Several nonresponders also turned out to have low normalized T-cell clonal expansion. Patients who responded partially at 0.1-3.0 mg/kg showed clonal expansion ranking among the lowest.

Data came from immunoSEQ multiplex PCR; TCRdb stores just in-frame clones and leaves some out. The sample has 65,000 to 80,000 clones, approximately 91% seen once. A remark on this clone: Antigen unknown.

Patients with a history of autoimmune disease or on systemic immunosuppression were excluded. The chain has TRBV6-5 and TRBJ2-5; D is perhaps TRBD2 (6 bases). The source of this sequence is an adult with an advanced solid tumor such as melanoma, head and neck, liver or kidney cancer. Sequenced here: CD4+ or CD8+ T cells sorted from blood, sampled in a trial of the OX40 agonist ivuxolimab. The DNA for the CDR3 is TGTGCCAGCACCCCGAGCGGGCAAGAGACCCAGTACTTC. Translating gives CASTPSGQETQYF.